Listed below are T cell receptor beta chains from one sample, sequenced in a study of neoadjuvant anti-PD-1 for oral cavity cancer. The data were produced by immunoSEQ multiplex PCR, yet TCRdb's version contains in-frame clones alone and is incomplete. The sample lists approximately 74,000 clones, approximately 80% occurring once. This specimen consisted of PBMCs, obtained before nivolumab (anti-PD-1) treatment. All receptors come from a person aged 40 to 85 with oral cavity squamous cell carcinoma. CDR3s leave out the opening cysteine and the closing phenylalanine or tryptophan. Size is omitted from some rows. Given values are once, few, many or a class for expanded clones.

J | size | V | CDR3
TRBJ1-4 | - | TRBV30 | AWSPWGGAGGEKLF
TRBJ1-5 | few | TRBV5-6 | ASSLQGNQPQH
TRBJ1-2 | - | TRBV29-1 | SVDLLGGGYT
TRBJ2-7 | few | TRBV10-1 | ASSESKGLAGRSYEQY
TRBJ2-1 | - | TRBV7-6 | ASSLAPGQESHQF
TRBJ2-2 | - | TRBV21-1 | ATKGLAASFYDGELF
TRBJ2-1 | - | TRBV19 | ASTRTGSAVLGNEQF
TRBJ1-1 | - | TRBV5-6 | ASSLTGNTEAF
TRBJ1-1 | - | TRBV30 | AWSLSTNTEAF
TRBJ1-1 | - | TRBV14 | ASSPVGGATGTEAF
TRBJ1-2 | - | TRBV16 | ASSRAQDYGYT
TRBJ1-3 | - | TRBV6-5 | ASSGRAGNTIY
TRBJ1-3 | - | TRBV9 | ASSGRGTGLSGNTIY
TRBJ2-3 | - | TRBV10-2 | ASTPGRPVADTQY
TRBJ1-2 | - | TRBV5-6 | ASSPVGQGYGYT
TRBJ2-3 | few | TRBV4-2 | ASSQEEGQGVDTQY
TRBJ1-4 | - | TRBV27 | ASRSTWAGANEKLF
TRBJ2-3 | - | TRBV14 | ASSQAAREGGTQY
TRBJ2-3 | - | TRBV5-6 | ASSFRRGTDTQY
TRBJ2-2 | - | TRBV10-3 | AISELLTNTGELF
TRBJ2-7 | - | TRBV5-6 | ASSLGLAAAYSYEQY
TRBJ2-1 | once | TRBV19 | ASSGRSGSNEQF
TRBJ2-7 | - | TRBV28 | ASSPTGGPYEQY
TRBJ1-1 | medium-sized | TRBV6-1 | ASSEGTGGTEAF
TRBJ2-7 | - | TRBV5-4 | ASRAGLLDEQY
TRBJ1-3 | - | TRBV27 | ASGRGPGNTIY
TRBJ2-7 | once | TRBV20-1 | SATWGGEQY
TRBJ2-7 | - | TRBV11-2 | ASSSGLAPYEQY
TRBJ2-6 | once | TRBV10-2 | ASSVGTGADSGANVLT
TRBJ2-7 | - | TRBV10-3 | AIRSTGLAYEQY
TRBJ2-7 | - | TRBV6-5 | ASSRFQGYEQY
TRBJ1-5 | - | TRBV5-1 | ASSLSGVQPQH
TRBJ2-7 | - | TRBV5-1 | ASSDSGSREQY
TRBJ2-3 | - | TRBV5-1 | ASSLKREGIDTQY
TRBJ2-1 | - | TRBV6-5 | ASSPGKGGSWQF
TRBJ2-1 | - | TRBV5-4 | ASSFPGREQF
TRBJ1-4 | - | TRBV10-3 | AISESSRTEKLF
TRBJ2-3 | - | TRBV5-4 | ASSSPNPGPTDTQY
TRBJ2-3 | - | TRBV29-1 | SVDRDGDGDTQY
TRBJ1-3 | - | TRBV5-6 | ASSLGTLRNTIY
TRBJ2-7 | - | TRBV19 | ASALDTSPYEQY
TRBJ1-2 | - | TRBV9 | ASSVAGTGFNYGYT
TRBJ2-1 | - | TRBV5-1 | ASSFGLALSDEQF
TRBJ1-1 | - | TRBV6-1 | ASSGINRGRGTEAF
TRBJ2-1 | - | TRBV29-1 | SATKDRENEQF
TRBJ2-2 | - | TRBV10-3 | AISDEESSNTGELF